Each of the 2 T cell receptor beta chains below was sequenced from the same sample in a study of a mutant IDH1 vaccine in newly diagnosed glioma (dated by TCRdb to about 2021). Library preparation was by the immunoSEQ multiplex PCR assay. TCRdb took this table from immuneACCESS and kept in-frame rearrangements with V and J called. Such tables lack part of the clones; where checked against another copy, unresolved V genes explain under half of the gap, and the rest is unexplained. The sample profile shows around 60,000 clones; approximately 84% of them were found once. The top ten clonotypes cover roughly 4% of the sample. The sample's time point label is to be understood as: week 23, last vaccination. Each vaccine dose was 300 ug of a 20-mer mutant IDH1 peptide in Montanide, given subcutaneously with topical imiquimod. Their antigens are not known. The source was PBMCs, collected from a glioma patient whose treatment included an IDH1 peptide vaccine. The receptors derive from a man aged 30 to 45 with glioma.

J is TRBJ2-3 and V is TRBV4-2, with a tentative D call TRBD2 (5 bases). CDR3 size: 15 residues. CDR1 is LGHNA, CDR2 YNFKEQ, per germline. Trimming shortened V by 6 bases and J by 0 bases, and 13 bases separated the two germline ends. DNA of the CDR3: TGTGCCAGCAGTCCCTCACGGACTAGCACAGATACGCAGTATTTT. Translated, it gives CASSPSRTSTDTQYF.

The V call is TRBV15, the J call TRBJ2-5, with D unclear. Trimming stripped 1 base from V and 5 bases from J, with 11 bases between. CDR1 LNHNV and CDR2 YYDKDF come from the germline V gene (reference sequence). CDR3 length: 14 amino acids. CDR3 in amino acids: CATSRASQTETQYF. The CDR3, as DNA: TGTGCCACCAGCAGAGCGAGTCAAACGGAGACCCAGTACTTC.